This T cell receptor (beta chain) was profiled in a study of type 1 and type 2 diabetes patients. Study-wide context: Samples came from type 1 diabetic, type 2 diabetic or nondiabetic people, recruited in China. Study-level results: Type 2 diabetes patients had few highly-expanded CD4+ clones, median one. Between type 2 diabetes and control samples, V and J usage averaged roughly 0.97 correlation.

This clonotype was seen many times. Its antigen is currently unknown. Peripheral blood, ten milliliters per participant, was collected. The PCR template was genomic DNA. Multiplex PCR with 30 forward and 13 reverse primers amplified the TCR beta CDR3. TCRdb reanalysed the multiplex PCR reads using MiXCR and keeps one entry per CDR3 protein. Among approximately 260,000 distinct CDR3 sequences listed, more than 45% were seen once. Germline loops: CDR1 SGHRS, CDR2 YFSETQ. Trimming took off 0 bases at V and 3 bases at J, with 9 bases between the two ends. The CDR3 consists of 14 residues. The sample comprised peripheral blood mononuclear cells (PBMCs). This chain uses TRBV5-1 with TRBJ1-1, with no clear D. This clonotype was sampled from a man aged 18 to 30 with type 2 diabetes. The CDR3 nucleotides read TGCGCCAGCAGCTTGGGAGACACATACACTGAAGCTTTCTTT. The encoded protein is CASSLGDTYTEAFF.